This T cell receptor beta chain came from a study of shared clonotypes between healthy human individuals. Clones were sequenced by immunoSEQ multiplex PCR, and TCRdb holds only the in-frame ones, with some missing. The data hold about 2 million clones, with about 95% observed a single time. As defined, naive CD8 cells were CD45RO-negative and positively selected for CCR7, with terminally differentiated effector memory CD45RA+ cells excluded. V was cut by 1 base and J by 2 bases, with 16 bases left in between. The germline V gene encodes CDR1 SGHDT and CDR2 YYEEEE. The CDR3 is made up of 16 amino acids.

Sequencing was performed on naive CD8+ T cells sorted from blood. The chain is built from TRBV5-6 and TRBJ2-7, with D uncertain. This clonotype was obtained from a man between 18 and 29 years old in good health. The CDR3 protein is CASSLSGRDPTYEQYF. CDR3 in DNA: TGTGCCAGCAGCTTGTCAGGACGCGACCCCACCTACGAGCAGTACTTC. Drawing the rest from reference TRBV5-6 and TRBJ2-7, the complete variable domain is DAGVTQSPTHLIKTRGQQVTLRCSPKSGHDTVSWYQQALGQGPQFIFQYYEEEERQRGNFPDRFSGHQFPNYSSELNVNALLLGDSALYLCASSLSGRDPTYEQYFGPGTRLTVT.